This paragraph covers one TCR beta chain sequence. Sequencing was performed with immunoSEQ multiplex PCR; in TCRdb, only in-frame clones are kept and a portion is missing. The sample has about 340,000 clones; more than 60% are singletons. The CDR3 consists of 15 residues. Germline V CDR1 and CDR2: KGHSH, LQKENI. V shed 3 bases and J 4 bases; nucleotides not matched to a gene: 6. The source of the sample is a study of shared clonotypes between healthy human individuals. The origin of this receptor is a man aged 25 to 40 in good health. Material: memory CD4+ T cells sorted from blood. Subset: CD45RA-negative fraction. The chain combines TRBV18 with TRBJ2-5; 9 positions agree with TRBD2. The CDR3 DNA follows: TGTGCCAGCTCACCGAGTAGCGGGAGCCGAGAGACCCAGTACTTC. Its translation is CASSPSSGSRETQYF.